A selection of T cell receptor beta chains follows, all from one sample in a study of T cell repertoires in cytomegalovirus infection. TCRdb reprocessed the reads with MiXCR, giving one entry per CDR3 protein. The data contain roughly 640,000 distinct CDR3 sequences, roughly 24% of them singletons. Sequencing was carried out using CD8+ T cells from PBMCs. The receptors shown here come from a human donor in good health (CMV status not recorded). Some clones in this sample may be carry-over from other donors' samples. Each CDR3 is given with its conserved first and last residue. The order of the fields is J gene, clone size, D gene, V gene, CDR3 protein, CDR3 DNA. D genes are given only for firm matches. Clone sizes are given selectively: once, few, many, or a class where the clone is expanded.

TRBJ1-2 | few | NA | TRBV20-1 | CSARAQQRRASNYGYTF | TGCAGTGCTAGAGCCCAACAGCGGAGAGCTTCTAACTATGGCTACACCTTC
TRBJ1-3 | few | TRBD1 | TRBV20-1 | CSARAVYRGLSGNTIYF | TGCAGTGCTAGAGCAGTATACAGGGGCCTCTCTGGAAACACCATATATTTT
TRBJ1-1 | many | TRBD1 | TRBV4-1 | CASSPRDRGNTEAFF | TGCGCCAGCAGCCCCCGGGACAGGGGAAACACTGAAGCTTTCTTT
TRBJ2-4 | NA | NA | TRBV7-6 | CASSSPGQIAKNIQYF | TGTGCCAGCAGCTCACCCGGACAGATAGCCAAAAACATTCAGTACTTC
TRBJ1-2 | many | NA | TRBV12-3/TRBV12-4 | CASSLAPGASAGYTF | TGTGCCAGCAGTTTAGCGCCGGGGGCCTCCGCTGGCTACACCTTC
TRBJ1-2 | NA | NA | TRBV20-1 | CSAREEGFSHGYTF | TGCAGTGCTAGAGAAGAGGGCTTTTCTCATGGCTACACCTTC
TRBJ1-5 | NA | TRBD1 | TRBV20-1 | CSARDQGRDRGRRGQPQHF | TGCAGTGCTAGAGATCAGGGGCGGGACAGGGGGCGCCGAGGTCAGCCCCAGCATTTT
TRBJ1-2 | few | TRBD1 | TRBV5-6 | CASSIGTGGGYGYTF | TGTGCCAGCAGCATCGGGACAGGGGGCGGCTATGGCTACACCTTC
TRBJ2-1 | NA | TRBD2 | TRBV4-1 | CASSPRGGEYGHYNEQFF | TGTGCCAGCAGCCCACGGGGGGGGGAATACGGTCACTACAATGAGCAGTTCTTC
TRBJ2-2 | NA | NA | TRBV29-1 | CSVSDSTGELFF | TGCAGCGTTTCGGACAGCACCGGGGAGCTGTTTTTT
TRBJ1-2 | many | NA | TRBV7-6 | CASSPETGPYGYTF | TGTGCCAGCAGCCCTGAGACAGGTCCCTATGGCTACACCTTC
TRBJ2-5 | NA | NA | TRBV5-6 | CASSSGAAETQYF | TGTGCCAGCAGCTCGGGGGCCGCAGAGACCCAGTACTTC
TRBJ2-2 | many | NA | TRBV6-5 | CASSISTGELFF | TGTGCCAGCAGTATTAGCACCGGGGAGCTGTTTTTT
TRBJ1-2 | few | NA | TRBV7-4 | CASSLGGPPYGYTF | TGTGCCAGCAGCTTAGGAGGGCCGCCCTATGGCTACACCTTC
TRBJ2-1 | few | NA | TRBV6-5 | CASSYSIVWGATGNEQFF | TGTGCCAGCAGTTACTCGATAGTTTGGGGGGCCACGGGCAATGAGCAGTTCTTC
TRBJ2-1 | many | TRBD1 | TRBV7-9 | CASTRTGNNEQFF | TGTGCCAGCACCCGGACAGGGAACAACGAGCAGTTCTTC
TRBJ2-1 | many | TRBD2 | TRBV19 | CASSLAGGRNEQFF | TGTGCCAGTAGTCTAGCGGGGGGGCGGAATGAGCAGTTCTTC
TRBJ2-5 | few | TRBD2 | TRBV20-1 | CSARDPGSGETQYF | TGCAGTGCTAGAGATCCCGGTAGCGGGGAGACCCAGTACTTC
TRBJ1-3 | NA | NA | TRBV28 | CAAREAGNTIYF | TGTGCAGCCAGGGAGGCCGGAAACACCATATATTTT
TRBJ2-3 | many | NA | TRBV7-6 | CASSLALFPTGASADTQYF | TGTGCCAGCAGCTTAGCCCTATTTCCGACGGGGGCAAGTGCGGATACGCAGTATTTT
TRBJ2-1 | many | NA | TRBV7-8 | CASSSSTENPYNEQFF | TGTGCCAGCAGCTCCTCTACTGAAAACCCCTACAATGAGCAGTTCTTC
TRBJ2-2 | few | NA | TRBV6-5 | CASSYSIGLYGELFF | TGTGCCAGCAGTTACTCGATAGGGTTATACGGGGAGCTGTTTTTT
TRBJ1-1 | NA | TRBD1 | TRBV5-6 | CASSSGTGGHTEAFF | TGTGCCAGCAGCTCCGGGACAGGGGGCCACACTGAAGCTTTCTTT
TRBJ2-1 | many | NA | TRBV7-8 | CASSPYRGGPYNEQFF | TGTGCCAGCAGTCCATACAGGGGAGGGCCCTACAATGAGCAGTTCTTC
TRBJ2-1 | few | TRBD2 | TRBV4-3 | CASSQGRGGRREQFF | TGCGCCAGCAGCCAAGGCCGGGGGGGCAGACGCGAGCAGTTCTTC
TRBJ1-5 | NA | NA | TRBV12-3/TRBV12-4 | CASRLTGISNQPQHF | TGTGCCAGCAGACTGACAGGAATTAGCAATCAGCCCCAGCATTTT
TRBJ2-1 | few | NA | TRBV10-3 | CATRGAGVYNEQFF | TGTGCCACCAGGGGTGCGGGGGTTTACAATGAGCAGTTCTTC
TRBJ1-1 | many | NA | TRBV7-8 | CASRGLQARTEAFF | TGTGCCAGCCGAGGCTTACAAGCGAGGACTGAAGCTTTCTTT
TRBJ2-1 | NA | NA | TRBV15 | CATSSGTAMNNEQFF | TGTGCCACCAGCTCCGGGACGGCAATGAACAATGAGCAGTTCTTC
TRBJ1-6 | NA | NA | TRBV7-6 | CASSLVEQSPLHF | TGTGCCAGCAGCTTAGTGGAGCAATCACCCCTCCACTTT
TRBJ2-5 | NA | NA | TRBV27 | CASGGSQETQYF | TGTGCCAGCGGGGGCTCCCAAGAGACCCAGTACTTC
TRBJ2-1 | NA | TRBD2 | TRBV14 | CVSSQTLSGTSAQFDEQFF | TGTGTCAGCAGCCAGACTCTCTCTGGAACTAGCGCGCAGTTCGATGAGCAGTTCTTC
TRBJ2-2 | NA | NA | TRBV19 | CASSPGRGMNTGELFF | TGTGCCAGTAGCCCCGGTCGGGGGATGAACACCGGGGAGCTGTTTTTT
TRBJ2-7 | NA | NA | TRBV12-3/TRBV12-4 | CASSPRGDEQYF | TGTGCCAGCAGCCCTCGGGGCGACGAGCAGTACTTC
TRBJ2-3 | many | NA | TRBV7-8 | CASSSWTSTDTQYF | TGTGCCAGCAGCTCCTGGACTAGCACAGATACGCAGTATTTT
TRBJ1-2 | few | NA | TRBV23-1 | CASTLLFPGANYGYTF | TGCGCCAGCACCCTCTTATTTCCGGGAGCTAACTATGGCTACACCTTC
TRBJ2-5 | few | TRBD2 | TRBV2 | CASGWPAGGQETQYF | TGTGCCAGTGGGTGGCCAGCGGGGGGCCAAGAGACCCAGTACTTC
TRBJ2-1 | NA | TRBD2 | TRBV7-4 | CASSSTSGTEQFF | TGTGCCAGCAGCTCGACTAGCGGGACTGAGCAGTTCTTC
TRBJ1-1 | few | TRBD1 | TRBV23-1 | CASPRWDRPRTYTEAFF | TGCGCCAGCCCCCGGTGGGACAGGCCAAGGACCTACACTGAAGCTTTCTTT
TRBJ2-1 | few | NA | TRBV7-9 | CASSLNGGLNNEQFF | TGTGCCAGCAGCTTAAACGGGGGTCTCAACAATGAGCAGTTCTTC
TRBJ2-3 | NA | TRBD1 | TRBV9 | CASSVGQGAGTDTQYF | TGTGCCAGCAGCGTCGGACAGGGGGCCGGCACAGATACGCAGTATTTT
TRBJ1-4 | NA | NA | TRBV6-6 | CASQGRLNEKLFF | TGTGCCAGCCAGGGCAGGCTTAATGAAAAACTGTTTTTT
TRBJ2-7 | NA | TRBD2 | TRBV7-9 | CASSSGLAAIYEQYF | TGTGCCAGCAGCTCGGGACTAGCGGCAATTTACGAGCAGTACTTC
TRBJ2-3 | many | TRBD2 | TRBV12-3/TRBV12-4 | CASRRSSGGPTDTQYF | TGTGCCAGCAGGAGAAGTAGCGGGGGACCCACAGATACGCAGTATTTT
TRBJ1-1 | few | NA | TRBV2 | CASINTEAFF | TGTGCCAGCATAAACACTGAAGCTTTCTTT
TRBJ1-2 | many | TRBD1 | TRBV6-1 | CASSPRTGRIDGYTF | TGTGCCAGCAGTCCCCGGACAGGGCGAATTGATGGCTACACCTTC
TRBJ1-2 | NA | NA | TRBV20-1 | CSATFRGARRGGYTF | TGCAGTGCCACTTTTCGGGGAGCCCGCCGGGGTGGCTACACCTTC
TRBJ1-1 | NA | NA | TRBV19 | CASSIVEGLDTEAFF | TGTGCCAGTAGTATAGTAGAGGGGTTGGACACTGAAGCTTTCTTT
TRBJ1-2 | few | NA | TRBV2 | CASMDQVFNYGYTF | TGTGCCAGCATGGATCAGGTTTTTAACTATGGCTACACCTTC
TRBJ2-5 | NA | NA | TRBV25-1 | CASKGEQYSYF | TGTGCCAGCAAGGGGGAGCAGTATTCGTACTTC
TRBJ2-1 | few | NA | TRBV6-4 | CASSDRGTYNEQFF | TGTGCCAGCAGTGACCGAGGGACCTACAATGAGCAGTTCTTC
TRBJ1-2 | NA | TRBD1 | TRBV13 | CASTPRPGQGADYGYTF | TGTGCCAGCACCCCTCGACCCGGACAGGGGGCTGACTATGGCTACACCTTC
TRBJ1-1 | few | NA | TRBV7-9 | CASSLSGAWEAFF | TGTGCCAGCAGCTTGTCGGGGGCCTGGGAAGCTTTCTTT
TRBJ2-5 | many | NA | TRBV2 | CAVSGGSESETQYF | TGTGCTGTATCGGGCGGGTCCGAGTCGGAGACCCAGTACTTC